This T cell receptor beta chain was recovered during a study of CD8 T cells in ankylosing spondylitis. Findings of the study overall: The authors found the disease-linked clones to be CD8+ and relatively rare in peripheral blood. Ankylosing spondylitis blood appeared to be characterized by a TCR beta motif of several highly homologous variants. Some of these motif variants have turned up before, in reports on reactive arthritis synovial fluid and blood. Significant enrichment of disease-linked clones was reported in matched ankylosing spondylitis synovial fluid.

This CDR3 has 17 amino acids. CDR1 and CDR2 (germline): DFQATT, SNEGSKA (reference sequence). Trimming removed 2 bases at V and 8 bases at J, with 25 bases between. Molecular-barcoded quantitative 5'-RACE produced these TCR beta libraries. One entry per CDR3 protein results from TCRdb running MiXCR on the 5' RACE reads. This repertoire shows 100,000 to 150,000 distinct CDR3 sequences, more than 15% found once; its top ten account for about 33%. This clonotype was seen many times. The antigen is undetermined. Sequencing was done on a sample of blood, either unsorted or a sorted T cell fraction (not recorded which). V and J are TRBV20-1 and TRBJ1-3; D gene uncertain. This sequence originates from a male donor with ankylosing spondylitis. The CDR3 sequence is CSARLLRPQDSVDTIYF. The CDR3 DNA follows: TGCAGTGCTAGACTGCTCAGACCGCAGGATTCGGTGGACACCATATATTTT.